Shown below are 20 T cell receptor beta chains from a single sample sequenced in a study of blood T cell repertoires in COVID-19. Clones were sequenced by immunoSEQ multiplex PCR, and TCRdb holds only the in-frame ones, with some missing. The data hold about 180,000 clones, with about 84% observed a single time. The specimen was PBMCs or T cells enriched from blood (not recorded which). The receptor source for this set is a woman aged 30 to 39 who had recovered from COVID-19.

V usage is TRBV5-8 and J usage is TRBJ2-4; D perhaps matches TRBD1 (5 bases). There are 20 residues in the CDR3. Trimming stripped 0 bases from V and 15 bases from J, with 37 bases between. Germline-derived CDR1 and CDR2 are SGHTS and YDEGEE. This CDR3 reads CASSLVTRTNPFSTLIRRYF. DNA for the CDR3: TGTGCCAGCAGCTTGGTTACGAGGACAAATCCTTTCTCTACACTCATACGGCGGTACTTC.

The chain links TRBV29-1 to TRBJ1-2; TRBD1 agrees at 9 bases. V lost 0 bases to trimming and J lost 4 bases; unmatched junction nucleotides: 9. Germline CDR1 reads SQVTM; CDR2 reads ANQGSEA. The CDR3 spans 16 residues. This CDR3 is CSVEDTKQGAGYGYTF. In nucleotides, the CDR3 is TGCAGCGTTGAAGACACCAAACAGGGGGCTGGCTATGGCTACACCTTC.

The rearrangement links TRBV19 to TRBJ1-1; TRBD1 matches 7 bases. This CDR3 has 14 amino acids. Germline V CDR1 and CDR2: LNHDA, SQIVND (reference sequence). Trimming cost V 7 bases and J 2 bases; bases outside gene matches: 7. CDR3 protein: CASTIQGGNTEAFF. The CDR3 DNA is TGTGCCAGTACGATCCAGGGGGGAAACACTGAAGCTTTCTTT.

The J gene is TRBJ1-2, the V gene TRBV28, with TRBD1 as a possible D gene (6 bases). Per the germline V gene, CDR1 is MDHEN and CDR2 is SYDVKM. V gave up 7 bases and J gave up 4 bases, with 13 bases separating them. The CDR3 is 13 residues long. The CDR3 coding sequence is TGTGCCAGCATGGCCGGGACACCCTATGGCTACACCTTC. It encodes CASMAGTPYGYTF.

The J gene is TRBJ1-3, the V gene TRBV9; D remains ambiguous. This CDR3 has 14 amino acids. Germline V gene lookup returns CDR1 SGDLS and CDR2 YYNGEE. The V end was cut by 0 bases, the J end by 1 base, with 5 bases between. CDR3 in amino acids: CASSVASSGNTIYF. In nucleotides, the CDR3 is TGTGCCAGCAGCGTAGCCTCTTCTGGAAACACCATATATTTT.

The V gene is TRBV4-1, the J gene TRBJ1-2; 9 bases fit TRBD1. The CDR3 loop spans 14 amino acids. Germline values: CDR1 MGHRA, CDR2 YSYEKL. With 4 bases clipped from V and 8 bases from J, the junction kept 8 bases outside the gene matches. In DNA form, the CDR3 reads TGCGCCAGCAGCCCATACAGGGGGCGCGAAGGCTACACCTTC. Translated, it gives CASSPYRGREGYTF.

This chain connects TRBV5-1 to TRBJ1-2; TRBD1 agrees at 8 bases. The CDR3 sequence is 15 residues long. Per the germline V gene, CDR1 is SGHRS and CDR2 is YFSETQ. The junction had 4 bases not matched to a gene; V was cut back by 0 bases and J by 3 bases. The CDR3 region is CASSLESGGDYGYTF. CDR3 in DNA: TGCGCCAGCAGCTTGGAGTCAGGGGGCGACTATGGCTACACCTTC.

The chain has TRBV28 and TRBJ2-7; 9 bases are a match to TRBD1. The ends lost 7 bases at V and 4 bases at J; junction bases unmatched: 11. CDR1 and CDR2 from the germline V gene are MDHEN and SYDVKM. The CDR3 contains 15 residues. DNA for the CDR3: TGTGCCAGCAATTCCGCCGGGACAGGGTCATACGAGCAGTACTTC. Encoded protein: CASNSAGTGSYEQYF.

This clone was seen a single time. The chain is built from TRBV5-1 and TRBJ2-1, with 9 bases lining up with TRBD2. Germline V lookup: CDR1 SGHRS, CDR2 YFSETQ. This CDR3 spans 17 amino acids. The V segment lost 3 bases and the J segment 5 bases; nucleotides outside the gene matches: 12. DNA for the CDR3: TGCGCCAGCAGCTCACCTCCCGGGACTAGCACAGACAATGAGCAGTTCTTC. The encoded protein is CASSSPPGTSTDNEQFF.

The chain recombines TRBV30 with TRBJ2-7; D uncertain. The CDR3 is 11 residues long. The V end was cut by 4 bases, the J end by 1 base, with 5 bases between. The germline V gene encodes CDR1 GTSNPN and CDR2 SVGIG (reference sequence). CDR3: CAWTKSYEQYF. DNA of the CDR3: TGTGCCTGGACTAAGTCCTACGAGCAGTACTTC. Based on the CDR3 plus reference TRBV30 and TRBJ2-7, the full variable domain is SQTIHQWPATLVQPVGSPLSLECTVEGTSNPNLYWYRQAAGRGLQLLFYSVGIGQISSEVPQNLSASRPQDRQFILSSKKLLLSDSGFYLCAWTKSYEQYFGPGTRLTVT.

The CDR3 DNA follows: TGCAGCGTTGAGTTAACAGGGTTGAGCGAAAAACTGTTTTTT. This gives the protein CSVELTGLSEKLFF. V and J are TRBV29-1 and TRBJ1-4; D is possibly TRBD1 (6 bases). CDR1 and CDR2 (germline): SQVTM, ANQGSEA. The V and J ends lost 3 bases and 8 bases respectively, with 16 bases between them. This CDR3 has 14 residues.

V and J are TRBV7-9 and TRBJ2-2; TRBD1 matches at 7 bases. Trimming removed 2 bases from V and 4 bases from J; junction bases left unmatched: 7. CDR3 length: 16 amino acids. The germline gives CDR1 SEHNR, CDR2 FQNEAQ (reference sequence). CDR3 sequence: CASSLRPRQGTGELFF. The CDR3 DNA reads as TGTGCCAGCAGCTTACGCCCTCGACAGGGCACCGGGGAGCTGTTTTTT.

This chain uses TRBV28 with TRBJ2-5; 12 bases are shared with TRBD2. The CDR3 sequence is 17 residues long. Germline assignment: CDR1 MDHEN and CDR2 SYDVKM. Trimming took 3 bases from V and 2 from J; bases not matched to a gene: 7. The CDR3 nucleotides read TGTGCCAGCAGTTTGGGAGGACTAGCGGGAATACAAGAGACCCAGTACTTC. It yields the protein CASSLGGLAGIQETQYF.

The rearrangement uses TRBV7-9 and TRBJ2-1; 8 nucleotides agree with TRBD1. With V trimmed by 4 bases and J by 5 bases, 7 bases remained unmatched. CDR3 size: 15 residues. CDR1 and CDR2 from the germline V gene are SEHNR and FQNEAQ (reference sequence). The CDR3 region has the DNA TGTGCCAGCAGCTCAACCAGGGGGCGAGACAATGAGCAGTTCTTC. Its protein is CASSSTRGRDNEQFF.

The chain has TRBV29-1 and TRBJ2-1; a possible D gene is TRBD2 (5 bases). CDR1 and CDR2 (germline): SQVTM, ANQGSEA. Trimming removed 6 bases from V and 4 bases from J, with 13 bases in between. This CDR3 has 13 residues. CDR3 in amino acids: CSVIETNYNEQFF. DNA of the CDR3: TGCAGCGTAATAGAGACTAATTACAATGAGCAGTTCTTC.

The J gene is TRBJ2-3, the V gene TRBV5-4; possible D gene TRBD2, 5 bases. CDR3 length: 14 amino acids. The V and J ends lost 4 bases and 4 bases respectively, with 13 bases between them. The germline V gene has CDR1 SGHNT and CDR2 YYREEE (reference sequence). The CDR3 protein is CASSLGRRSDTQYF. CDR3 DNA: TGTGCCAGCAGCCTGGGTCGGAGGTCAGATACGCAGTATTTT.

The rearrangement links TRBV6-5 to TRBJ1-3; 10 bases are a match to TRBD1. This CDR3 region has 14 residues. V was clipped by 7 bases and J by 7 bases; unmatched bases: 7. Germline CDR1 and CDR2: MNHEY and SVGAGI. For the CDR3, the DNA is TGTGCCAGCATGGTTCAGACAGGGGGCAACACCATATATTTT. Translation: CASMVQTGGNTIYF.

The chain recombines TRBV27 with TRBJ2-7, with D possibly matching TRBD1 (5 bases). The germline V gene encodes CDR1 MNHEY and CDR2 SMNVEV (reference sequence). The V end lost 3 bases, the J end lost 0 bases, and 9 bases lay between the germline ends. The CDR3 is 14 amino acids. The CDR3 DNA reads TGTGCCAGCAGTTTTGGCGACAGCTCCTACGAGCAGTACTTC. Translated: CASSFGDSSYEQYF.

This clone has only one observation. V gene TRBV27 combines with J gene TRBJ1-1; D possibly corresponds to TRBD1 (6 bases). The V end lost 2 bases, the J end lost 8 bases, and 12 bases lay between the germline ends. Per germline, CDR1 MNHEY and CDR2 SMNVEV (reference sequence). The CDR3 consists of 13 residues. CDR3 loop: CASSLSAGTEAFF. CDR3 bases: TGTGCCAGCAGTTTAAGTGCCGGGACAGAAGCTTTCTTT.

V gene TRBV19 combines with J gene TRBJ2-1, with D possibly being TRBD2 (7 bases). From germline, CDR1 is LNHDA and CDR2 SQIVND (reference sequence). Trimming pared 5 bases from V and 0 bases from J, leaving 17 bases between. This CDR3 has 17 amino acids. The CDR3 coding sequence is TGTGCCAGTAGTGTCGGACAGCGGGGCCGCTCCTACAATGAGCAGTTCTTC. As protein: CASSVGQRGRSYNEQFF.